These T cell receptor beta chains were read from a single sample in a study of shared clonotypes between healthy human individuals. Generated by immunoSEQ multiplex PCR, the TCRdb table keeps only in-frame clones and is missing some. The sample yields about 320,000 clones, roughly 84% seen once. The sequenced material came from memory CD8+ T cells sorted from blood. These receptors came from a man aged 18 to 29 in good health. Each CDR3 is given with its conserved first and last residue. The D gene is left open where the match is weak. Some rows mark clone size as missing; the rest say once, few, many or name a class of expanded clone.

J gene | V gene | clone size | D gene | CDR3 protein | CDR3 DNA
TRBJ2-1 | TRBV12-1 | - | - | CASSQDRDYNEQFF | TGTGCCAGCAGCCAGGACAGGGATTACAATGAGCAGTTCTTC
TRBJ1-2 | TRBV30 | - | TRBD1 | CAWNGVEMWDRVWGGYTF | TGTGCCTGGAATGGCGTTGAAATGTGGGACAGGGTTTGGGGTGGCTACACCTTC
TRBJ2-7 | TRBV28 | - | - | CASSFPGSSYEQYF | TGTGCCAGCAGTTTCCCAGGGAGCTCCTACGAGCAGTACTTC
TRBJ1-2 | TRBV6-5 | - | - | CASSYDVGALYGYTF | TGTGCCAGCAGTTACGATGTGGGTGCCCTCTATGGCTACACCTTC
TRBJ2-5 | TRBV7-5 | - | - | CARSSNHSGTEYF | TGTGCCAGAAGCTCGAATCACTCCGGGACAGAGTACTTC
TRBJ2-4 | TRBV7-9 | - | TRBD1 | CASSLAGQRAKNIQYF | TGTGCCAGCAGCTTAGCGGGACAGAGGGCCAAAAACATTCAGTACTTC
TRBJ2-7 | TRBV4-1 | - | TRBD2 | CASSQSGSGDYEQYF | TGCGCCAGCAGCCAGAGTGGTAGCGGGGATTACGAGCAGTACTTC
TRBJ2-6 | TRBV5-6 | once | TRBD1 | CASSLQGPGANVLTF | TGTGCCAGCAGCCTACAGGGGCCTGGGGCCAACGTCCTGACTTTC
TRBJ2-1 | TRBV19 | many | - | CASSIYGDGYNEQFF | TGTGCCAGTAGTATCTACGGGGATGGGTACAATGAGCAGTTCTTC
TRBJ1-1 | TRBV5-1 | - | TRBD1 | CASSLTTGETEAFF | TGCGCCAGCAGCTTGACGACAGGGGAGACTGAAGCTTTCTTT
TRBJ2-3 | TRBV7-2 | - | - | CASSLLVSDTQYF | TGTGCCAGCAGCTTGCTAGTATCAGATACGCAGTATTTT
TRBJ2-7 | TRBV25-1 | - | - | CASSGLYEQYF | TGTGCCAGCAGTGGCCTATACGAGCAGTACTTC
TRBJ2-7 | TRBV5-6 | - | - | CASSLAGHGDYEQYF | TGTGCCAGCAGCTTGGCCGGACACGGGGACTACGAGCAGTACTTC
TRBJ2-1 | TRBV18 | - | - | CASSLAIYNEQFF | TGTGCCAGCTCATTAGCGATCTACAATGAGCAGTTCTTC
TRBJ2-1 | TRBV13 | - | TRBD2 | CASSKNPSGSSYNEQFF | TGTGCCAGCAGCAAGAATCCTAGCGGGAGCTCCTACAATGAGCAGTTCTTC
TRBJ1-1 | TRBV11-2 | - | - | CASSLVQNTEAFF | TGTGCCAGCAGCTTGGTGCAGAACACTGAAGCTTTCTTT
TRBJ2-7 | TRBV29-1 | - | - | CSVEETGGNYEQYF | TGCAGCGTTGAAGAGACAGGAGGGAACTACGAGCAGTACTTC
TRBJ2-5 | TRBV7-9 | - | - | CASSLGLIWKETQYF | TGTGCCAGCAGCTTAGGACTCATATGGAAGGAGACCCAGTACTTC
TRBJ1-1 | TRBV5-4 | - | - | CASSLDSLTSTEAFF | TGTGCCAGCAGCTTGGACAGCCTAACAAGCACTGAAGCTTTCTTT
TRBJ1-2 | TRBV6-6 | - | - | CASNLGAGYTF | TGTGCCAGCAACCTAGGGGCTGGCTACACCTTC
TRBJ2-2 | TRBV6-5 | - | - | CASSILGGATGELFF | TGTGCCAGCAGCATTTTAGGGGGAGCCACCGGGGAGCTGTTTTTT
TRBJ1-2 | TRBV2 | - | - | CASAPWEGVDGYTF | TGTGCCAGCGCCCCCTGGGAGGGAGTGGACGGCTACACCTTC
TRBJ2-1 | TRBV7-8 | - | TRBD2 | CASSMLAGGYNEQFF | TGTGCCAGCAGCATGTTAGCGGGAGGCTACAATGAGCAGTTCTTC
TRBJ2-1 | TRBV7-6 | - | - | CASSLASSAYNEQFF | TGTGCCAGCAGCTTAGCTTCTAGCGCCTACAATGAGCAGTTCTTC
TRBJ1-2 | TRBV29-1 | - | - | CSVGQLYGYTF | TGCAGCGTCGGACAGCTCTATGGCTACACCTTC
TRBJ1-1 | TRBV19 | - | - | CASSIPQGMRTEAFF | TGTGCCAGTAGTATCCCACAGGGTATGAGAACTGAAGCTTTCTTT
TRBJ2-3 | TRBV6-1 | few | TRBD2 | CASSGLAGGPDTQYF | TGTGCCAGCAGTGGACTAGCGGGGGGCCCAGATACGCAGTATTTT
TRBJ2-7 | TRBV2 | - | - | CASSAGTESSYEQYF | TGTGCCAGCAGTGCCGGGACGGAAAGCTCCTACGAGCAGTACTTC